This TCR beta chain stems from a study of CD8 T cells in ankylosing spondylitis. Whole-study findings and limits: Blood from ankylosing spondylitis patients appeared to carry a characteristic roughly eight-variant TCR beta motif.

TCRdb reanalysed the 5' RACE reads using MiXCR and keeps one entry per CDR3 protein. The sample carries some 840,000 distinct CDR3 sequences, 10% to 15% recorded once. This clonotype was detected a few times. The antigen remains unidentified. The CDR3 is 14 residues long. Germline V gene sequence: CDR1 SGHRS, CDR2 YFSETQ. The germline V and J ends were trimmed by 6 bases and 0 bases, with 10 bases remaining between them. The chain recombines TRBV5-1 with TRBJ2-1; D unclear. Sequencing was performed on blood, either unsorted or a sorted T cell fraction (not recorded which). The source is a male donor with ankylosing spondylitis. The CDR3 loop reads CASTIRSSYNEQFF. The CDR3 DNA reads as TGCGCCAGCACCATCCGGTCCTCCTACAATGAGCAGTTCTTC.